This T cell receptor (beta chain) was observed in a study of cytomegalovirus exposure and HLA in healthy donors. Study-level results: For presence/absence analyses, sequencing depth was assumed to be roughly uniform across donors. Cytomegalovirus association was listed for around 170 TCR beta chains.

Worth noting for this clone: Its antigen remains unknown.

This CDR3 comprises 14 residues. Germline CDR1 and CDR2: SNHLY and FYNNEI. The V gene end was trimmed by 8 bases and the J gene end by 3 bases; junction bases not matched to a gene: 8. The PCR employed 60 Vbeta primers together with 13 Jbeta primers. The method was immunoSEQ multiplex PCR; TCRdb's version includes in-frame clones alone and lacks a portion of them. The data show some 130,000 clones, more than 70% seen once. This chain connects TRBV2 to TRBJ2-5; 8 nucleotides align to TRBD1. The sample comprised PBMCs. This clonotype originated in a woman aged 25 to 39 in good health and CMV-seropositive. CDR3 in DNA: TGTGCCAGCGCCTCCCAGGGGGCGGAAGAGACCCAGTACTTC. It specifies CASASQGAEETQYF.